The sequence of this T cell receptor beta chain was determined in a study of blood T cell repertoires in COVID-19. Study overall: Some COVID-19 samples were acute and others convalescent; all came from the United States, Italy and Spain.

The repertoire was sequenced with immunoSEQ multiplex PCR; TCRdb's copy has only in-frame clones and lacks some. This table holds about 35,000 clones, approximately 80% found once. The CDR3 has 12 amino acids. Trimming pared 0 bases from V and 3 bases from J, leaving 4 bases between. Germline assignment: CDR1 SGHNT and CDR2 YYREEE (reference sequence). The rearrangement links TRBV5-4 to TRBJ2-7; no reliable D call. Input material: peripheral blood. This clonotype was obtained from a human donor in a cohort sampled during active or convalescent COVID-19. The donor label of this sample is uncertain. CDR3 DNA: TGTGCCAGCAGCTTGGACGGCTACGAGCAGTACTTC. This encodes CASSLDGYEQYF.